Below are 21 T cell receptor beta chains sequenced from a single sample in a study of shared clonotypes between healthy human individuals. Libraries were prepared by immunoSEQ multiplex PCR; TCRdb keeps only in-frame clonotypes and omits some of them. The data show 1,500,000 or so clones, approximately 98.5% seen once. The sample comprised naive CD4+ T cells sorted from blood. The subset denotes: CD45RA+ positively selected. The receptors originated from a man aged 30 to 39 in good health.

The J gene is TRBJ1-1, the V gene TRBV7-8; tentatively, D is TRBD1 (5 bases). Germline V CDR1 and CDR2: SGHVS, FQNEAQ. V lost 5 bases and J 2 bases, leaving 18 bases between the germline ends. The CDR3 is 16 residues long. The CDR3 reads CASSAHHRDLNTEAFF. The DNA for the CDR3 is TGTGCCAGCAGCGCCCATCACCGGGACCTAAACACTGAAGCTTTCTTT.

This clone has just one count. This chain connects TRBV28 to TRBJ2-7; 7 nucleotides line up with TRBD1. CDR1 MDHEN and CDR2 SYDVKM come from the germline V gene. The V gene end was trimmed by 6 bases and the J gene end by 2 bases; junction bases not matched to a gene: 13. This CDR3 contains 16 residues. The CDR3 DNA follows: TGTGCCAGCAGCCGCCCCGGGACAGAGAATACCTACGAGCAGTACTTC. Its translation is CASSRPGTENTYEQYF.

The genes are TRBV28 and TRBJ2-7; 11 nucleotides match TRBD2. Germline V gives CDR1 MDHEN, CDR2 SYDVKM. V gave up 5 bases and J gave up 1 base; unmatched junction bases: 4. This CDR3 region has 15 residues. CDR3 residues: CASSITSGSSYEQYF. The CDR3 DNA reads TGTGCCAGCAGTATCACTAGCGGGAGTTCCTACGAGCAGTACTTC.

The V gene is TRBV18, the J gene TRBJ2-1, with D perhaps TRBD1 (6 bases). The CDR3 is made up of 17 amino acids. The germline V and J ends were trimmed by 2 bases and 1 base, with 15 bases remaining between them. Per the germline V gene, CDR1 is KGHSH and CDR2 is LQKENI. DNA of the CDR3: TGTGCCAGCTCACCAAGGGGGAGTATCATATCCTACAATGAGCAGTTCTTC. Translated: CASSPRGSIISYNEQFF.

The chain joins TRBV2 to TRBJ1-1; 7 nucleotides line up with TRBD1. The J segment lost 2 bases and the V segment lost 7 bases, leaving 7 bases of the junction unmatched. Germline V lookup: CDR1 SNHLY, CDR2 FYNNEI. The CDR3 contains 14 residues. The CDR3 reads CASIVDRANTEAFF. CDR3 sequence (DNA): TGTGCCAGCATTGTCGACAGGGCAAACACTGAAGCTTTCTTT.

Concerning this clone: The sample has other DNA sequences that encode this CDR3 too. The CDR3 region has the DNA TGTGCCTGGAGTGGCGCAGATACGCAGTATTTT. Protein product: CAWSGADTQYF. This rearrangement joins TRBV30 to TRBJ2-3; D unclear. Trimming shortened V by 1 base and J by 4 bases, and 3 bases separated the two germline ends. Germline CDR1 and CDR2: GTSNPN and SVGIG (reference sequence). The CDR3 runs 11 residues.

The chain combines TRBV9 with TRBJ2-7; a possible D gene is TRBD2 (5 bases). CDR1 and CDR2 from the germline V gene are SGDLS and YYNGEE. Between the trimmed V and J ends, which lost 1 base and 6 bases, there was a span of 14 bases. The CDR3 totals 14 residues. CDR3 sequence reads: CASSVRPGFAEQYF. DNA of the CDR3: TGTGCCAGCAGCGTACGCCCGGGATTTGCCGAGCAGTACTTC.

The rearrangement joins TRBV11-2 to TRBJ2-1; TRBD1 matches 7 bases. Trimming at V came to 8 bases and at J to 4 bases, leaving 14 bases not matched to a gene. The CDR3 extends over 16 amino acids. Germline-derived CDR1 and CDR2 are SGHAT and FQNNGV. The CDR3: CASSRGLGQAYNEQFF. The CDR3 bases are TGTGCCAGCTCCCGGGGCCTTGGACAGGCGTACAATGAGCAGTTCTTC.

The CDR3 nucleotides read TGTGCCAGCAGTTACTCGACAGGGTCTCAGCCCCAGCATTTT. This codes for CASSYSTGSQPQHF. The chain has TRBV6-5 and TRBJ1-5; 7 positions match TRBD1. This CDR3 spans 14 amino acids. Germline trimming cut 0 bases from V and 6 bases from J; bases unmatched to any gene: 2. Germline CDR1 is MNHEY and CDR2 is SVGAGI.

J is TRBJ2-3 and V is TRBV7-8, with D possibly matching TRBD1 (6 bases). Germline V gene data show CDR1 as SGHVS and CDR2 as FQNEAQ. The CDR3 is made up of 14 amino acids. Trimming cost V 0 bases and J 5 bases, with 9 bases left between them. The CDR3 sequence is CASSLASRGDTQYF. DNA for the CDR3: TGTGCCAGCAGCTTAGCTAGCAGGGGAGATACGCAGTATTTT.

In DNA form, the CDR3 reads TGTGCCAGCAGCCAAGTCCCGGGAGGGCTAAGAGAGCAGTACTTC. It specifies CASSQVPGGLREQYF. This chain links TRBV14 with TRBJ2-7; 8 positions match TRBD2. The CDR3 runs to 15 residues. CDR1 is SGHDN, CDR2 FVKESK, per germline. After removal of 1 base from V and 7 bases from J, the junction contained 9 bases not matched to a gene.

V and J are TRBV7-8 and TRBJ1-2; TRBD1 matches at 7 bases. The CDR3 has 13 residues. Germline-derived CDR1 and CDR2 are SGHVS and FQNEAQ. Trimming cost V 3 bases and J 7 bases; bases outside gene matches: 5. As DNA, the CDR3 is TGTGCCAGCAGCTTCGACAGGGTTCGTGGCTACACCTTC. Encoded protein: CASSFDRVRGYTF.

The chain joins TRBV28 to TRBJ2-7, with D perhaps TRBD2 (6 bases). Germline-derived CDR1 and CDR2 are MDHEN and SYDVKM. The CDR3 is 13 amino acids. V lost 4 bases and J 0 bases, leaving 7 bases between the germline ends. DNA for the CDR3: TGTGCCAGCAGTTGGACTAACTCCTACGAGCAGTACTTC. Translation: CASSWTNSYEQYF. The full variable domain, completed using reference TRBV28 and TRBJ2-7, is DVKVTQSSRYLVKRTGEKVFLECVQDMDHENMFWYRQDPGLGLRLIYFSYDVKMKEKGDIPEGYSVSREKKERFSLILESASTNQTSMYLCASSWTNSYEQYFGPGTRLTVT.

Notes on this clone: Other DNA sequences in this specimen translate into the identical CDR3. The V call is TRBV10-1, the J call TRBJ2-2; D uncertain. Germline V gene lookup returns CDR1 WNHNN and CDR2 SYGVQD (reference sequence). V was trimmed by 0 bases and J by 4 bases, leaving 3 bases between them. This CDR3 has 13 amino acids. CDR3 protein: CASSESVTGELFF. The CDR3 DNA reads as TGCGCCAGCAGTGAGTCAGTCACCGGGGAGCTGTTTTTT.

V and J are TRBV29-1 and TRBJ2-7; a possible D gene is TRBD2 (7 bases). Trimming removed 1 base at V and 6 bases at J, with 16 bases between. CDR1 SQVTM and CDR2 ANQGSEA come from the germline V gene. The CDR3 loop spans 14 amino acids. This CDR3 reads CSVEAYREGSEQYF. CDR3 sequence (DNA): TGCAGCGTTGAAGCTTACAGGGAGGGGAGCGAGCAGTACTTC.

The chain links TRBV5-4 to TRBJ2-2; a possible D gene is TRBD2 (6 bases). V was trimmed by 0 bases and J by 2 bases, leaving 8 bases between them. There are 15 residues in the CDR3. CDR1 is SGHNT and CDR2 is YYREEE in the germline V gene (reference sequence). The CDR3 loop is CASSLVGSNTGELFF. The CDR3 region has the DNA TGTGCCAGCAGCTTGGTCGGGAGCAACACCGGGGAGCTGTTTTTT.

To note about this clone: Sequence at one end of the junction differs from germline and may be a read error. The chain couples TRBV7-7 to TRBJ1-5; D remains unclear. The germline CDR1 and CDR2 sequences are SSHAT and FNYEAQ (reference sequence). CDR3 length: 13 amino acids. The CDR3 here is CASSFGPNQPQHF. The CDR3 DNA follows: TGTGCTAGCAGCTTCGGTCCTAATCAGCCCCAGCATTTT.

This chain links TRBV6-1 with TRBJ2-3; D may be TRBD1 (6 bases). Germline CDR1 MNHNS, CDR2 SASEGT. V lost 10 bases and J lost 6, with 8 bases in between. This CDR3 contains 10 residues. CDR3 in DNA: TGTGCCAACGGACAGGATACGCAGTATTTT. This sequence encodes CANGQDTQYF.

The chain combines TRBV7-7 with TRBJ2-2; 8 bases map to TRBD2. CDR3 length equals 15 residues. Per germline, CDR1 SSHAT and CDR2 FNYEAQ (reference sequence). V was pared by 5 bases and J by 7 bases, with 9 bases of the junction left unmatched. CDR3 residues: CASSKEGLVDGELFF. DNA of the CDR3: TGTGCCAGCAGCAAAGAGGGACTAGTGGACGGGGAGCTGTTTTTT.

The rearrangement uses TRBV7-9 and TRBJ2-2; D possibly uses TRBD1 or TRBD2 (5 bases each). Germline CDR1 reads SEHNR; CDR2 reads FQNEAQ (reference sequence). Between the trimmed V and J ends, which lost 5 bases and 3 bases, there was a span of 16 bases. The CDR3 spans 16 residues. CDR3 in DNA: TGTGCCAGCAGCACGGCGGGCAGGGCCTACACCGGGGAGCTGTTTTTT. This encodes CASSTAGRAYTGELFF.

This chain joins TRBV14 and TRBJ2-3, with 11 nucleotides matching TRBD1. The ends lost 2 bases at V and 4 bases at J; junction bases unmatched: 14. The CDR3 is 19 amino acids. Per germline, CDR1 SGHDN and CDR2 FVKESK. The CDR3 DNA follows: TGTGCCAGCAGCCAACGAAGGACGGGACAGGGGGATGCGGCAGATACGCAGTATTTT. Translation: CASSQRRTGQGDAADTQYF.